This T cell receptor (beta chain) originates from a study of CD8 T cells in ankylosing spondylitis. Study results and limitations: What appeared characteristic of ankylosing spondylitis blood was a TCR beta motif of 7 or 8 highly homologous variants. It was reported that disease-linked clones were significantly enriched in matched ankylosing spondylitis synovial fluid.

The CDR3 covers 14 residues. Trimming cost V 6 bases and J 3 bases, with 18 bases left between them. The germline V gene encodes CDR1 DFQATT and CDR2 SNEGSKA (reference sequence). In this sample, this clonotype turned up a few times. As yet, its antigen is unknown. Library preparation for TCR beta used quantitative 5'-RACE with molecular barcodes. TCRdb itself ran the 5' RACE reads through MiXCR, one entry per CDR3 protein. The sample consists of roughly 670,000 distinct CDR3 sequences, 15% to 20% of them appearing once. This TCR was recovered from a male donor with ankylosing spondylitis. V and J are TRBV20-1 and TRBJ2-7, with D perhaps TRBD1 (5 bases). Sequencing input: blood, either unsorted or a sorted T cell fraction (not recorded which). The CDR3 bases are TGCAGTGCCTCCGAAGGGGATCCGTACTACGAGCAGTACTTC. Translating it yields CSASEGDPYYEQYF.